This T cell receptor (beta chain) was recovered during a study of neurological immune-mediated disorders. Study-level findings and limits: The authors found no clinical or MRI feature associated with the multiple sclerosis repertoire cluster.

TCRdb ran MiXCR on the 5' RACE reads and lists one entry per CDR3 protein. The sample has around 70,000 distinct CDR3 sequences, approximately 4.6% seen once. In its sample, this clonotype was seen many times. Antigen unknown. The germline gives CDR1 DFQATT, CDR2 SNEGSKA (reference sequence). The length of the CDR3 is 14 residues. V shed 0 bases and J shed 0 bases, with 9 bases lying between them. The rearrangement links TRBV20-1 to TRBJ2-7; D is unclear. The sequenced sample consisted of PBMCs. The receptor's source is a woman between 65 and 79 years old with multiple sclerosis. In DNA form, the CDR3 reads TGCAGTGCTAGAGATCGAGTTTTCTCCTACGAGCAGTACTTC. Translating gives CSARDRVFSYEQYF.